This record concerns one T cell receptor (beta chain) sequence. These data are taken from a study of blood T cell repertoires in COVID-19. The CDR3 loop spans 17 amino acids. Germline CDR1 and CDR2: SGDLS and YYNGEE. Deletions cut 3 bases from V and 0 bases from J, with 16 bases between. The method was immunoSEQ multiplex PCR; TCRdb's version includes in-frame clones alone and lacks a portion of them. The sample lists about 100,000 clones; 75% to 90% were seen once. The clonotype was recovered from a human donor in a cohort sampled during active COVID-19. The source material was peripheral blood. The V gene is TRBV9, the J gene TRBJ1-3; tentative D call: TRBD1 (5 bases). The CDR3 loop reads CASSERDSWSSGNTIYF. For the CDR3, the DNA is TGTGCCAGCAGCGAACGGGACTCCTGGAGCTCTGGAAACACCATATATTTT.